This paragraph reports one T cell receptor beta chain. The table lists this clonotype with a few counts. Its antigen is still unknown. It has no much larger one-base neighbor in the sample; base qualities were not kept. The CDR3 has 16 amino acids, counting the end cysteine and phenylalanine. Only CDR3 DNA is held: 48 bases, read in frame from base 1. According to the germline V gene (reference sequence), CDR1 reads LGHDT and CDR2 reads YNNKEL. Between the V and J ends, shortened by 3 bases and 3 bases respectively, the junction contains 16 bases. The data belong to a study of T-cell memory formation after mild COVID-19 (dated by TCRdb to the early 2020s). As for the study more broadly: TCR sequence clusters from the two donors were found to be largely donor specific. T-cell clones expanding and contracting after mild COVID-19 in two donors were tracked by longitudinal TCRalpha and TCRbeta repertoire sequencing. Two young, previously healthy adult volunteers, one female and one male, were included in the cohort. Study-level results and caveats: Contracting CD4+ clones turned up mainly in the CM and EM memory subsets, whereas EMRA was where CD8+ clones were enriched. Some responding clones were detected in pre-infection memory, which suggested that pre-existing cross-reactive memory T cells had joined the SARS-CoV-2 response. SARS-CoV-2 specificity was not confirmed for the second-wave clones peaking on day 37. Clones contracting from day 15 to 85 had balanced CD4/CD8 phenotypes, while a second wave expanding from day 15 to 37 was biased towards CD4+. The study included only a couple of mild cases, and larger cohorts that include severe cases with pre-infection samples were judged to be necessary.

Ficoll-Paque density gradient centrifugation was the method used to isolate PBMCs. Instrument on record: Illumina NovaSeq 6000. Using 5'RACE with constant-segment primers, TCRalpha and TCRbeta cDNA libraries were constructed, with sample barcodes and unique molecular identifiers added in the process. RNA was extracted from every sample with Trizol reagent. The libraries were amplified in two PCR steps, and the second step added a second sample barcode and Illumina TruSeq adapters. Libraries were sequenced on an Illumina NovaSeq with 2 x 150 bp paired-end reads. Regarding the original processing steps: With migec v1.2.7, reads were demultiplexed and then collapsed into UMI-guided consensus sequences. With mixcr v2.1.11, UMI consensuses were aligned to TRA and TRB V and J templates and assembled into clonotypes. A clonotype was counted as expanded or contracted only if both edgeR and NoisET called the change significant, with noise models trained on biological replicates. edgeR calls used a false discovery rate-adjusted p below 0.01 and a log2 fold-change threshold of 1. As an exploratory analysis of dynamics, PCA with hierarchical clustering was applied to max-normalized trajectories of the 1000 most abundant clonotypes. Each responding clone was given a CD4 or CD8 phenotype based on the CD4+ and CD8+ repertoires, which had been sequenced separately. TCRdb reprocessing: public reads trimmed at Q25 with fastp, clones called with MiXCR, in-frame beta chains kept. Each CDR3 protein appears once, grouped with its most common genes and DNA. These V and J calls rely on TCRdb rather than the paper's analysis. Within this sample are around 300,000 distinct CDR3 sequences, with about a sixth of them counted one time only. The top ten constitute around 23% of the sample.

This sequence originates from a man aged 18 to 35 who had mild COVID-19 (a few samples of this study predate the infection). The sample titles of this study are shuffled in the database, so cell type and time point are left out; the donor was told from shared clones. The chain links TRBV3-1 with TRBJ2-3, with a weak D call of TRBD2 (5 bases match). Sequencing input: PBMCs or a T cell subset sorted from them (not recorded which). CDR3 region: CASSQLQGRWTDTQYF. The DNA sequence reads TGTGCCAGCAGCCAGCTCCAAGGGAGATGGACAGATACGCAGTATTTT.